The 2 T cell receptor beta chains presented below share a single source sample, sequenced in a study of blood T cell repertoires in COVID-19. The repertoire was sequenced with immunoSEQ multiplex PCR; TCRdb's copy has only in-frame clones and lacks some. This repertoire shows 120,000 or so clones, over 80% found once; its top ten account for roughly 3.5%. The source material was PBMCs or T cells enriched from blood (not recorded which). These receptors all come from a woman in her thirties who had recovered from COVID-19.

CDR3 bases: TGTGCCAGCAGGGACAGGTCAACTAATGAAAAACTGTTTTTT. Its translation: CASRDRSTNEKLFF. The chain recombines TRBV2 with TRBJ1-4, with 7 bases matching TRBD1. Trimming at V came to 6 bases and at J to 0 bases, leaving 1 base not matched to a gene. The CDR3 sequence is 14 residues long. Germline CDR1 is SNHLY and CDR2 is FYNNEI.

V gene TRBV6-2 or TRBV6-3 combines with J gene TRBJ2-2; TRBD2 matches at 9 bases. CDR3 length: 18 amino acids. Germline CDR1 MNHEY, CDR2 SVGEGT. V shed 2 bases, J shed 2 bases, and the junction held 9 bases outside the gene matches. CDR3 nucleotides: TGTGCCAGCAGTTACCCAGTCCTAGCGGGATCCAACACCGGGGAGCTGTTTTTT. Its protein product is CASSYPVLAGSNTGELFF.